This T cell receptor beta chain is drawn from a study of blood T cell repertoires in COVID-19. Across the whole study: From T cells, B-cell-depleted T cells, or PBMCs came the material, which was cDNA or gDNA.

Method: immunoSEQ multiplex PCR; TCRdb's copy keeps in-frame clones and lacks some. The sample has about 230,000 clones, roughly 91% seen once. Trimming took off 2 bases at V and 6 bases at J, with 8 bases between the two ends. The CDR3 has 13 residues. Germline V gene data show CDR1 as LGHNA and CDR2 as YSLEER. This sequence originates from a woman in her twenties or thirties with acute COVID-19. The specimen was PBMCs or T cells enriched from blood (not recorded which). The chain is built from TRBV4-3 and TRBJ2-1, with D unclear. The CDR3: CASSQPPFNEQFF. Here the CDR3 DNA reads TGCGCCAGCAGCCAACCCCCTTTCAATGAGCAGTTCTTC.